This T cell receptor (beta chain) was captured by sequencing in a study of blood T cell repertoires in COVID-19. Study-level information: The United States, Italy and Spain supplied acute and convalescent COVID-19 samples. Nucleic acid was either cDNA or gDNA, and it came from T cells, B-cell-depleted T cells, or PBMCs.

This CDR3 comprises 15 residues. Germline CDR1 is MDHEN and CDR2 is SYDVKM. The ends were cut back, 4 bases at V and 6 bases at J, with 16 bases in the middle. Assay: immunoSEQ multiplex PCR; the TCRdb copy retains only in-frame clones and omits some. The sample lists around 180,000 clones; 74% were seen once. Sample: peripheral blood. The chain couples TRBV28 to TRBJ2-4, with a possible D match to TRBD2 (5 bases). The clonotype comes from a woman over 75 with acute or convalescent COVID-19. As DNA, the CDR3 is TGTGCCAGCAGTTCTTATCAAACGGGAAGAAACATTCAGTACTTC. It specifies CASSSYQTGRNIQYF.